Following are 5 T cell receptor beta chains from one sample sequenced in a study of shared clonotypes between healthy human individuals. Terminally differentiated effector memory CD45RA+ cells were left out of the naive CD8 fraction, which was CD45RO-negative and positively selected for CCR7. Assay used: immunoSEQ multiplex PCR; TCRdb lists only in-frame clones, some missing. The sample includes about 870,000 clones, 80% to 95% of them seen just once. Sequenced material: naive CD8+ T cells sorted from blood. The receptor set was obtained from a man aged 25-40 years in good health.

V and J are TRBV9 and TRBJ2-6; no definite D call. Germline values: CDR1 SGDLS, CDR2 YYNGEE. V lost 1 base and J lost 0, with 8 bases in between. This CDR3 region has 16 residues. The CDR3 DNA follows: TGTGCCAGCAGCGTACCTAGATCCTCTGGGGCCAACGTCCTGACTTTC. This translates into CASSVPRSSGANVLTF.

This clone was observed a few times. The chain is built from TRBV29-1 and TRBJ2-3, with a possible D match to TRBD2 (5 bases). The CDR3 runs 13 residues. CDR1 and CDR2 (germline): SQVTM, ANQGSEA. V gave up 6 bases and J gave up 2 bases, with 12 bases separating them. The CDR3 DNA reads as TGCAGCGTGGACTCAGCGGCCACAGATACGCAGTATTTT. It yields the protein CSVDSAATDTQYF.

Remarks on this clone: At the DNA level, this CDR3 is encoded by other sequences in the same sample as well. The V call is TRBV29-1, the J call TRBJ2-2; unclear D gene. Germline V lookup: CDR1 SQVTM, CDR2 ANQGSEA. CDR3 size: 11 residues. Trimming shortened V by 4 bases and J by 5 bases, and 5 bases separated the two germline ends. The CDR3 DNA sequence: TGCAGCGTTGGGGGTACCGGGGAGCTGTTTTTT. The encoded protein is CSVGGTGELFF.

The rearrangement uses TRBV29-1 and TRBJ1-5; maybe TRBD1 (6 bases). The V end lost 4 bases, the J end lost 4 bases, and 11 bases lay between the germline ends. Germline values: CDR1 SQVTM, CDR2 ANQGSEA. This CDR3 comprises 13 residues. DNA for the CDR3: TGCAGCGTTGGATCAGGGGCAAATCAGCCCCAGCATTTT. This sequence encodes CSVGSGANQPQHF.

The chain combines TRBV9 with TRBJ2-1; 9 bases match TRBD1. With V trimmed by 10 bases and J by 8 bases, 10 bases remained unmatched. The length of the CDR3 is 13 residues. In germline, CDR1 is SGDLS, CDR2 YYNGEE. CDR3: CASGDRASDEQFF. The CDR3 nucleotides read TGTGCCTCGGGGGACAGGGCTTCTGATGAGCAGTTCTTC.